The 26 T cell receptor beta chains given below trace back to one sample, sequenced in a study of blood T cell repertoires in COVID-19. Sequenced by immunoSEQ multiplex PCR; TCRdb stores in-frame clones only, minus some. The data show 45,000 to 60,000 clones, with approximately 90% seen just once and approximately 3% held by the top ten. The sequenced sample consisted of peripheral blood. The source is a man between 50 and 59 years old with acute or convalescent COVID-19.

This chain connects TRBV29-1 to TRBJ1-2; tentatively, D is TRBD1 (6 bases). The V end lost 6 bases, the J end lost 7 bases, and 15 bases lay between the germline ends. The germline V gene encodes CDR1 SQVTM and CDR2 ANQGSEA. The CDR3 runs 12 residues. The CDR3 sequence: CSVGTPTVGYTF. The DNA of the CDR3 is TGCAGCGTCGGGACACCGACAGTTGGCTACACCTTC.

The chain links TRBV12-3 or TRBV12-4 to TRBJ1-6; 10 nucleotides agree with TRBD1. Trimming at V came to 6 bases and at J to 14 bases, leaving 4 bases not matched to a gene. This CDR3 region has 12 residues. The DNA for the CDR3 is TGTGCCAGCAGACCGGGACAGGGGACCCTCCACTTT. It yields the protein CASRPGQGTLHF.

CDR3 sequence reads: CASSELPEYNEQFF. CDR3 coding DNA: TGTGCCAGCAGTGAATTGCCAGAATACAATGAGCAGTTCTTC. The chain carries TRBV6-1 and TRBJ2-1; D is unresolved. V was shortened by 2 bases and J by 4 bases, with 9 bases between the two germline ends. This CDR3 is 14 amino acids long. Germline-derived CDR1 and CDR2 are MNHNS and SASEGT.

This chain connects TRBV7-6 to TRBJ2-3; TRBD2 matches at 12 bases. V shed 6 bases, J shed 4 bases, and the junction held 5 bases outside the gene matches. This CDR3 has 15 residues. The V gene's germline CDR1 is SGHVS and CDR2 FNYEAQ. CDR3 in amino acids: CASRSLAGGPDTQYF. CDR3 in DNA: TGTGCCAGCAGATCTCTAGCGGGGGGGCCAGATACGCAGTATTTT. The full variable domain, completed using reference TRBV7-6 and TRBJ2-3, is GAGVSQSPRYKVTKRGQDVALRCDPISGHVSLYWYRQALGQGPEFLTYFNYEAQQDKSGLPNDRFSAERPEGSISTLTIQRTEQRDSAMYRCASRSLAGGPDTQYFGPGTRLTVL.

The sample holds one count of this clone. This chain links TRBV28 with TRBJ1-6, with D possibly matching TRBD1 (5 bases). V lost 2 bases to trimming and J lost 0 bases, with 8 bases between them. Germline values: CDR1 MDHEN, CDR2 SYDVKM. The CDR3 totals 16 residues. CDR3 residues: CASSLGGTSYNSPLHF. CDR3 sequence (DNA): TGTGCCAGCAGTTTAGGGGGGACCTCCTATAATTCACCCCTCCACTTT.

This CDR3 is CASSSYDSWNEQYF. The CDR3 DNA reads TGCGCCAGCAGCTCATATGACAGTTGGAACGAGCAGTACTTC. This rearrangement joins TRBV5-1 to TRBJ2-7; D perhaps matches TRBD1 (5 bases). The ends were cut back, 3 bases at V and 5 bases at J, with 15 bases in the middle. Germline CDR1 SGHRS, CDR2 YFSETQ. CDR3 length equals 14 residues.

The chain uses TRBV28 and TRBJ2-5; 7 bases match TRBD2. This CDR3 is built from 17 residues. The germline gives CDR1 MDHEN, CDR2 SYDVKM. V was clipped by 1 base and J by 5 bases; unmatched bases: 13. CDR3: CASSLSMPGRDGETQYF. CDR3 in DNA: TGTGCCAGCAGTTTATCTATGCCAGGGAGGGACGGGGAGACCCAGTACTTC.

The rearrangement joins TRBV6-5 to TRBJ2-1, with D possibly matching TRBD2 (7 bases). Germline V CDR1 and CDR2: MNHEY, SVGAGI. The CDR3 covers 15 residues. With 6 bases removed from V and 4 bases from J, the gap between germline ends came to 16 bases. CDR3 in amino acids: CASRPQGGAYNEQFF. CDR3 in DNA: TGTGCCAGCAGGCCACAGGGAGGGGCATACAATGAGCAGTTCTTC.

V and J are TRBV5-4 and TRBJ2-1; TRBD1 aligns across 7 bases. The V and J ends lost 5 bases and 2 bases, in that order; junction bases with no gene match: 7. This CDR3 region has 15 residues. Germline assignment: CDR1 SGHNT and CDR2 YYREEE (reference sequence). The CDR3 region has the DNA TGTGCCAGCAGTCAACGACAGGGTCCCTACAATGAGCAGTTCTTC. Translated: CASSQRQGPYNEQFF.

This rearrangement joins TRBV5-1 to TRBJ2-1; TRBD2 is a possible D gene (6 bases). Germline V gene data show CDR1 as SGHRS and CDR2 as YFSETQ. Trimming removed 7 bases from V and 3 bases from J, with 14 bases in between. CDR3 size: 14 residues. CDR3 loop: CASGTGTVYNEQFF. The CDR3 coding sequence is TGCGCCAGCGGAACCGGGACTGTCTACAATGAGCAGTTCTTC.

The chain recombines TRBV7-6 with TRBJ2-3; D is unresolved. V lost 2 bases to trimming and J lost 3 bases, with 12 bases between them. The CDR3 contains 15 residues. From germline, CDR1 is SGHVS and CDR2 FNYEAQ. In DNA, the CDR3 is TGTGCCAGCAGCTTACAGGCCATAGAGACAGATACGCAGTATTTT. It encodes CASSLQAIETDTQYF.

The rearrangement joins TRBV2 to TRBJ1-2; possibly TRBD1 for D (6 bases). Per the germline V gene, CDR1 is SNHLY and CDR2 is FYNNEI. V dropped 6 bases and J dropped 0 bases, with 14 bases sitting between them. This CDR3 comprises 15 residues. CDR3 amino acids: CASSGGAGSNYGYTF. The CDR3 coding sequence is TGTGCCAGCAGCGGGGGGGCAGGGTCTAACTATGGCTACACCTTC.

The J gene is TRBJ1-1, the V gene TRBV12-3 or TRBV12-4, with a weak D call TRBD1 (5 bases). V was clipped by 4 bases and J by 7 bases, with 13 bases between them. This CDR3 is built from 13 residues. CDR3 amino acids: CASSSLPGNEAFF. The CDR3 DNA reads as TGTGCCAGCAGTTCCCTCCCAGGGAATGAAGCTTTCTTT.

The V gene is TRBV11-2, the J gene TRBJ2-1, with D possibly being TRBD1 (6 bases). The V end lost 1 base, the J end lost 4 bases, and 14 bases lay between the germline ends. The CDR3 sequence is 16 residues long. Germline assignment: CDR1 SGHAT and CDR2 FQNNGV. The CDR3 DNA sequence: TGTGCCAGCAGCTTAGGAGCAGGGGTTATTTACAATGAGCAGTTCTTC. Amino acid sequence: CASSLGAGVIYNEQFF. The entire variable domain, with the rest obtained from reference TRBV11-2 and TRBJ2-1, is as follows: EAGVAQSPRYKIIEKRQSVAFWCNPISGHATLYWYQQILGQGPKLLIQFQNNGVVDDSQLPKDRFSAERLKGVDSTLKIQPAKLEDSAVYLCASSLGAGVIYNEQFFGPGTRLTVL.

This chain uses TRBV28 with TRBJ2-1; D call uncertain. Germline V lookup: CDR1 MDHEN, CDR2 SYDVKM. The length of the CDR3 is 15 residues. V gave up 5 bases and J gave up 3 bases, with 14 bases separating them. CDR3 nucleotide sequence: TGTGCCAGCAGTCCTCGAACAGATTACTACAATGAGCAGTTCTTC. Translated: CASSPRTDYYNEQFF.

The chain links TRBV5-1 to TRBJ2-7; D perhaps matches TRBD1 (7 bases). Germline V gene data show CDR1 as SGHRS and CDR2 as YFSETQ. The CDR3 sequence is 14 residues long. Trimming left V 4 bases short and J 3 bases short, with 14 bases between. The CDR3 DNA reads as TGCGCCAGCAGCACTCGCGGGACAGTCTACGAGCAGTACTTC. Translation: CASSTRGTVYEQYF. Combining the CDR3 with reference TRBV5-1 and TRBJ2-7 gives the whole variable domain KAGVTQTPRYLIKTRGQQVTLSCSPISGHRSVSWYQQTPGQGLQFLFEYFSETQRNKGNFPGRFSGRQFSNSRSEMNVSTLELGDSALYLCASSTRGTVYEQYFGPGTRLTVT.

The chain has TRBV2 and TRBJ1-5; TRBD1 agrees at 7 bases. This CDR3 is built from 14 residues. Germline CDR1 reads SNHLY; CDR2 reads FYNNEI. Trimming removed 4 bases from V and 2 bases from J; junction bases left unmatched: 2. The CDR3 nucleotides are TGTGCCAGCAGTGTAGGACAGGGCAATCAGCCCCAGCATTTT. This encodes CASSVGQGNQPQHF. Full variable domain (remainder filled in from reference TRBV2 and TRBJ1-5): EPEVTQTPSHQVTQMGQEVILRCVPISNHLYFYWYRQILGQKVEFLVSFYNNEISEKSEIFDDQFSVERPDGSNFTLKIRSTKLEDSAMYFCASSVGQGNQPQHFGDGTRLSIL.

The chain uses TRBV7-8 and TRBJ2-7; 7 bases match TRBD2. Germline CDR1 reads SGHVS; CDR2 reads FQNEAQ. V lost 5 bases and J lost 0; bases outside the gene matches: 7. The CDR3 totals 15 residues. Here the CDR3 reads CASSPGVAGSYEQYF. The CDR3 DNA follows: TGTGCCAGCAGCCCGGGGGTAGCGGGCTCCTACGAGCAGTACTTC.

This clone has just one count. The rearrangement uses TRBV30 and TRBJ2-6, with unresolved D. CDR3 length equals 17 residues. V was shortened by 0 bases and J by 2 bases, with 14 bases between the two germline ends. The germline V gene has CDR1 GTSNPN and CDR2 SVGIG (reference sequence). The DNA of the CDR3 is TGTGCCTGGAGTGTTACGTCGCAGATCGCTGGGGCCAACGTCCTGACTTTC. Protein: CAWSVTSQIAGANVLTF.

CDR3 loop: CASSLAGGSSYEQYF. The DNA of the CDR3 is TGTGCCAGCAGCTTAGCGGGGGGAAGCTCCTACGAGCAGTACTTC. The rearrangement uses TRBV7-2 and TRBJ2-7, with TRBD2 as a possible D gene (6 bases). Per the germline V gene, CDR1 is SGHTA and CDR2 is FQGNSA. The V end was cut by 0 bases, the J end by 0 bases, with 9 bases between. There are 15 residues in the CDR3.

This chain connects TRBV6-2 or TRBV6-3 to TRBJ1-2, with unresolved D. The ends were cut back, 2 bases at V and 2 bases at J, with 12 bases in the middle. Germline CDR1 MNHEY, CDR2 SVGEGT. The CDR3 is 15 amino acids. This chain's CDR3 is CASSYDSVRNYGYTF. The DNA for the CDR3 is TGTGCCAGCAGTTACGATTCGGTTCGGAACTATGGCTACACCTTC.

The rearrangement uses TRBV24-1 and TRBJ2-2; no clear D gene. V lost 5 bases and J 3 bases, leaving 15 bases between the germline ends. The length of the CDR3 is 16 residues. The germline V gene encodes CDR1 KGHDR and CDR2 SFDVKD. The CDR3: CATSGPGLSDTGELFF. The CDR3 DNA follows: TGTGCCACCAGTGGCCCAGGTCTCTCGGACACCGGGGAGCTGTTTTTT.

The rearrangement joins TRBV19 to TRBJ2-3; perhaps TRBD2 as D (7 bases). Trimming cost V 7 bases and J 14 bases, with 31 bases left between them. Per the germline V gene, CDR1 is LNHDA and CDR2 is SQIVND (reference sequence). The CDR3 totals 16 residues. CDR3 DNA sequence: TGTGCCAGTATGAAGAGGGGTGCGGCGGGGGCGCCACCATTGTATTTT. Its protein is CASMKRGAAGAPPLYF.

The gene calls are TRBV7-2 and TRBJ2-7, with 10 bases fitting TRBD2. CDR3 length: 15 residues. Germline trimming cut 1 base from V and 2 bases from J; bases unmatched to any gene: 2. Per germline, CDR1 SGHTA and CDR2 FQGNSA. CDR3 bases: TGTGCCAGCAGCTTAGTAACTAGCGGGGCCTACGAGCAGTACTTC. Its translation is CASSLVTSGAYEQYF.

The V and J genes are TRBV10-1 and TRBJ2-7, with TRBD1 identical over 7 bases. This CDR3 is 16 amino acids long. CDR1 is WNHNN and CDR2 is SYGVQD in the germline V gene (reference sequence). V shed 0 bases and J 3 bases; nucleotides not matched to a gene: 8. This chain's CDR3 is CASSESRQGRHYEQYF. The CDR3 DNA reads as TGCGCCAGCAGTGAGTCGAGACAGGGTCGTCACTACGAGCAGTACTTC.

The V gene is TRBV12-5, the J gene TRBJ2-3; perhaps TRBD1 as D (6 bases). Looked up from germline, CDR1 is LGHNT and CDR2 is FRNRAP. CDR3 length: 13 amino acids. Trimming took off 4 bases at V and 5 bases at J, with 10 bases between the two ends. CDR3 in DNA: TGTGCTAGTGGTTCCTTACAGGGAGATACGCAGTATTTT. It specifies CASGSLQGDTQYF.